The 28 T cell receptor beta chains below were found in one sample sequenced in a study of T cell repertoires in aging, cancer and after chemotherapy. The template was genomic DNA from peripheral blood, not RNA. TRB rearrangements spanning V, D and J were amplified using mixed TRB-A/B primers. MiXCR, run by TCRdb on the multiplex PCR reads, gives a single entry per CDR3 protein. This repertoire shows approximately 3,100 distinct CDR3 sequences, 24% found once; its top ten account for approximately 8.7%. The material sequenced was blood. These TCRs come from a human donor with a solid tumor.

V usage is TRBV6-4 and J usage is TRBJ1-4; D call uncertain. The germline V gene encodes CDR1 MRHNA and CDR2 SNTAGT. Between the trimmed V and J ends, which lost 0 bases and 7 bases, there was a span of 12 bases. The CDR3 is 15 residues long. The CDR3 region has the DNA TGTGCCAGCAGTGACTCGGGCCGGCTAGGTGAAAAACTGTTTTTT. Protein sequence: CASSDSGRLGEKLFF.

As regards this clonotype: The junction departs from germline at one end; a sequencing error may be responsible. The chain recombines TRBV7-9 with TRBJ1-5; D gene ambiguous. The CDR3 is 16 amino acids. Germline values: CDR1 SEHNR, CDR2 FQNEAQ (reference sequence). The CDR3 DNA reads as TGTGCCAACAGCCCTCTCTGGGCGGATAGCAATCAGCCCCAGCATTTT. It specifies CANSPLWADSNQPQHF.

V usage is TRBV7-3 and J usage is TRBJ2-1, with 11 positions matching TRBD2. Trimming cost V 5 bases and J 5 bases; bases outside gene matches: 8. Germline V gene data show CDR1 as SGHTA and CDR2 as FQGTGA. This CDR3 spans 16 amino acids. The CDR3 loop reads CASSLNRGLADNEQFF. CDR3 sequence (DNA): TGTGCCAGCAGCCTTAACCGGGGACTAGCGGACAATGAGCAGTTCTTC.

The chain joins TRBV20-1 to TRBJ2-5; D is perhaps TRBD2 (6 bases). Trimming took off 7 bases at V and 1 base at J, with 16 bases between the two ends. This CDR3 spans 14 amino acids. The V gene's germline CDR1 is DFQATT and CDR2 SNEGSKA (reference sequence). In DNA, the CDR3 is TGCAGTGTGAGTACGGGGGACCTCCAAGAGACCCAGTACTTC. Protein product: CSVSTGDLQETQYF.

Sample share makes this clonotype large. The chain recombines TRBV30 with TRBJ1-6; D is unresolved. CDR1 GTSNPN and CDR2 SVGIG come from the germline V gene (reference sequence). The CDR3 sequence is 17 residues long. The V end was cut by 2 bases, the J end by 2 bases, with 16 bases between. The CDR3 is CAWSRMTRLTYNSPLHF. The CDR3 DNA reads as TGTGCCTGGAGTCGGATGACCCGGCTGACCTATAATTCACCCCTCCACTTT.

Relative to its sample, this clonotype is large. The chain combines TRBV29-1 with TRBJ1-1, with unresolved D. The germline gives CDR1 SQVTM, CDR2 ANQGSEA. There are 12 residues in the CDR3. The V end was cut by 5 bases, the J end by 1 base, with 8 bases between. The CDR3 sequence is CSVKRTNTEAFF. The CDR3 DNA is TGCAGCGTTAAACGGACGAACACTGAAGCTTTCTTT.

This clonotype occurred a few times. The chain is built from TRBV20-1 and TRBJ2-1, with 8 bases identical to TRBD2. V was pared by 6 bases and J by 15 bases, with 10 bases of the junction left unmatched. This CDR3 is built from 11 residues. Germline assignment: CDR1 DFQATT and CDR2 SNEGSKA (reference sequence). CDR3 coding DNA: TGCAGTGCGAGGGCGACGGGAGGGCCGTTCTTC. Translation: CSARATGGPFF.

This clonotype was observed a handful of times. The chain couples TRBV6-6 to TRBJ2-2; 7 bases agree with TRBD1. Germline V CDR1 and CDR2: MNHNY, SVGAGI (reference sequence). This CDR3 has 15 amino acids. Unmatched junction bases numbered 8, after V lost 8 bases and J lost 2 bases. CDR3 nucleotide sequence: TGTGCCAGCGATTGGGCAGGGGGTAACACCGGGGAGCTGTTTTTT. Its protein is CASDWAGGNTGELFF.

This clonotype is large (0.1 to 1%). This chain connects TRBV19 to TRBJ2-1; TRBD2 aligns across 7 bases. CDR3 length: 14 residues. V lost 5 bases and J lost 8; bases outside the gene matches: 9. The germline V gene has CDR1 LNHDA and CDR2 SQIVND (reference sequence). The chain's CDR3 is CASSFGGGLDEQFF. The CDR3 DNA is TGTGCCAGTAGTTTTGGCGGGGGATTGGATGAGCAGTTCTTC.

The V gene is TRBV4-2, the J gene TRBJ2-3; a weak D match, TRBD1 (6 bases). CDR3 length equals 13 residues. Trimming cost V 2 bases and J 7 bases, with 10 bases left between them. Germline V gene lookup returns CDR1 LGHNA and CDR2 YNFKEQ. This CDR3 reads CASSQPTGYTQYF. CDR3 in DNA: TGTGCCAGCAGCCAACCGACAGGCTATACGCAGTATTTT.

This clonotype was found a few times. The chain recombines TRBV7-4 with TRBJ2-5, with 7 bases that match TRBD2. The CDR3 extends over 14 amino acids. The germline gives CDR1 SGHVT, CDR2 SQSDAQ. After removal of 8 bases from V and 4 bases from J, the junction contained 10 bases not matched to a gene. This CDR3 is CASSVGRVGETQYF. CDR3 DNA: TGTGCCAGCTCTGTGGGGAGGGTAGGAGAGACCCAGTACTTC. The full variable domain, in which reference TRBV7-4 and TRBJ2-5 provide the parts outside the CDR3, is GAGVSQSPRYKVAKRGRDVALRCDSISGHVTLYWYRQTLGQGSEVLTYSQSDAQRDKSGRPSGRFSAERPERSVSTLKIQRTEQGDSAVYLCASSVGRVGETQYFGPGTRLLVL.

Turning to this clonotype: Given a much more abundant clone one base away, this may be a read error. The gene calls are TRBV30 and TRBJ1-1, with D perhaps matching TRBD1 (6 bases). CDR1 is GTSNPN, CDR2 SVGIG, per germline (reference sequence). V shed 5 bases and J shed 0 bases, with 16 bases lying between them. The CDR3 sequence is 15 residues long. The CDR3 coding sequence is TGTGCCTGGGACGGACATGGGGGCATGAACACTGAAGCTTTCTTT. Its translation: CAWDGHGGMNTEAFF.

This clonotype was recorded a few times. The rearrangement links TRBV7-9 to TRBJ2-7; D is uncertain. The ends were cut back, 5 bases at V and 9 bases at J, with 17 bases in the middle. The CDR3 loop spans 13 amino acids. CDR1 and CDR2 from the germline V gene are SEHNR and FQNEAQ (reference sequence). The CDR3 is CASSPDPLTGQYF. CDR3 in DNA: TGTGCCAGCAGCCCCGACCCGCTGACCGGGCAGTACTTC.

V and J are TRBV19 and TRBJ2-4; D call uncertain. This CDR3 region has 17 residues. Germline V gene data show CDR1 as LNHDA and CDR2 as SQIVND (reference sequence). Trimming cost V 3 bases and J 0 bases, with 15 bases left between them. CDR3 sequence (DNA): TGTGCCAGTAGTATTTCAACCTCCAAGACAGCCAAAAACATTCAGTACTTC. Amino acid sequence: CASSISTSKTAKNIQYF. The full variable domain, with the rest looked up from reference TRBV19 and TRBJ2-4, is DGGITQSPKYLFRKEGQNVTLSCEQNLNHDAMYWYRQDPGQGLRLIYYSQIVNDFQKGDIAEGYSVSREKKESFPLTVTSAQKNPTAFYLCASSISTSKTAKNIQYFGAGTRLSVL.

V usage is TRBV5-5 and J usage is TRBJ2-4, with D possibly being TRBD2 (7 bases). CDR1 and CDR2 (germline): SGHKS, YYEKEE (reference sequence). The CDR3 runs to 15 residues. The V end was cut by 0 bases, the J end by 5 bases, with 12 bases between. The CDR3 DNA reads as TGTGCCAGCAGCTTGGTGGCGGGGGCGCAAAACATTCAGTACTTC. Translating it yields CASSLVAGAQNIQYF.

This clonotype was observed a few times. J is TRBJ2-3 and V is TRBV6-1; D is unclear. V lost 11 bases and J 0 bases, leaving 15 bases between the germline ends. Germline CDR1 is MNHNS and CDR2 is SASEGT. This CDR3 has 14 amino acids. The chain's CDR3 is CAASLAESTDTQYF. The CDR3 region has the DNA TGTGCCGCCTCTTTGGCGGAAAGCACAGATACGCAGTATTTT.

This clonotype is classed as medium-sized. The CDR3, as DNA: TGCAGCGTGGGGAGGGGGTTGAACACTGAAGCTTTCTTT. It yields the protein CSVGRGLNTEAFF. The J gene is TRBJ1-1, the V gene TRBV29-1, with D maybe TRBD1 (6 bases). V was trimmed by 6 bases and J by 0 bases, leaving 11 bases between them. Per germline, CDR1 SQVTM and CDR2 ANQGSEA. CDR3 length: 13 amino acids.

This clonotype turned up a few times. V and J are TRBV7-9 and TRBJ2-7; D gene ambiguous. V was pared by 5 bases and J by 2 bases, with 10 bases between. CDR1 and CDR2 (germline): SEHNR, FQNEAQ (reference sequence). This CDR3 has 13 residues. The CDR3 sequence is CASSASGAYEQYF. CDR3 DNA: TGTGCCAGCAGCGCCTCAGGAGCCTACGAGCAGTACTTC.

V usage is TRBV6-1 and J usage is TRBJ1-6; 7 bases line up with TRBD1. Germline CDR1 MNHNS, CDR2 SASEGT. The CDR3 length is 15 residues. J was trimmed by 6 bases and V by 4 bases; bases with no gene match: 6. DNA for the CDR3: TGTGCCAGCAGTGCTAGGGACAGCTTTAATTCACCCCTCCACTTT. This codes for CASSARDSFNSPLHF.

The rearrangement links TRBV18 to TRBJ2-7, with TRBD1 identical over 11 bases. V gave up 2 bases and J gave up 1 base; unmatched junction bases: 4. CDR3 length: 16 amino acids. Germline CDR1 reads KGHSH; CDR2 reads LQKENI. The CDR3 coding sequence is TGTGCCAGCTCACCAAGGACAGGGGGCAGGTCCTACGAGCAGTACTTC. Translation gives CASSPRTGGRSYEQYF. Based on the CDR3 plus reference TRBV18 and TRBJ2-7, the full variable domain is NAGVMQNPRHLVRRRGQEARLRCSPMKGHSHVYWYRQLPEEGLKFMVYLQKENIIDESGMPKERFSAEFPKEGPSILRIQQVVRGDSAAYFCASSPRTGGRSYEQYFGPGTRLTVT.

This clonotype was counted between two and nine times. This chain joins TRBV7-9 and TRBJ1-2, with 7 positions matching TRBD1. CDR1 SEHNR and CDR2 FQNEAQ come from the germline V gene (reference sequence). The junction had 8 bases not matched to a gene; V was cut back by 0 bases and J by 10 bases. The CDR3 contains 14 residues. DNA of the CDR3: TGTGCCAGCAGCTTAGCCATCGGGACAGCCGACTACACCTTC. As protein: CASSLAIGTADYTF.

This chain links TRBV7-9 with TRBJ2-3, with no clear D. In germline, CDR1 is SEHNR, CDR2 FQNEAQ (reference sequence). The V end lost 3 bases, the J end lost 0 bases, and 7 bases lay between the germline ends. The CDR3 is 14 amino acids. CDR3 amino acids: CASSFDRSTDTQYF. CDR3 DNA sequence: TGTGCCAGCAGCTTCGATAGGAGCACAGATACGCAGTATTTT. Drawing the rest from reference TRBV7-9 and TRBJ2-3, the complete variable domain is DTGVSQNPRHKITKRGQNVTFRCDPISEHNRLYWYRQTLGQGPEFLTYFQNEAQLEKSRLLSDRFSAERPKGSFSTLEIQRTEQGDSAMYLCASSFDRSTDTQYFGPGTRLTVL.

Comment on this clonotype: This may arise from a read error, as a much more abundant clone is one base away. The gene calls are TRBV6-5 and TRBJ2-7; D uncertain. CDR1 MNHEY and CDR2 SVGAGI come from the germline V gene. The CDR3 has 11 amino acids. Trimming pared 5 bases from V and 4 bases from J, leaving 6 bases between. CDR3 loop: CASSKRYEQYF. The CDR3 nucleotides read TGTGCCAGCAGTAAACGTTACGAGCAGTACTTC.

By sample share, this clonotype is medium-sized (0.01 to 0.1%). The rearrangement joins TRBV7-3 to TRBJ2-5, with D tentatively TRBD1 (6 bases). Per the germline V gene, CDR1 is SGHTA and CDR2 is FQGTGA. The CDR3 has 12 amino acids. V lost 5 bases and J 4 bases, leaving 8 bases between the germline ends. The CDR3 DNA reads TGTGCCAGCAGCCCGACAGGAGAGACCCAGTACTTC. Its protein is CASSPTGETQYF.

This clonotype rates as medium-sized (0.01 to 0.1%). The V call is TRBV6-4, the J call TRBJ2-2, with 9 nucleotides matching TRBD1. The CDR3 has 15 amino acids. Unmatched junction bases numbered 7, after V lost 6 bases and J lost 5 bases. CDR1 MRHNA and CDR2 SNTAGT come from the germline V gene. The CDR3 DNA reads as TGTGCCAGCAGACAGGGGGACAGGGAGACCGGGGAGCTGTTTTTT. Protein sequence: CASRQGDRETGELFF.

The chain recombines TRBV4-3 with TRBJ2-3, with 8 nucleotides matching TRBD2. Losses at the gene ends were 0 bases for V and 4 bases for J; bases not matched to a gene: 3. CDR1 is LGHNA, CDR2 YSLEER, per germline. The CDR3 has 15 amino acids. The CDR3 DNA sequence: TGCGCCAGCAGCCAAGAAGGGACTAGAGCAGATACGCAGTATTTT. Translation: CASSQEGTRADTQYF.

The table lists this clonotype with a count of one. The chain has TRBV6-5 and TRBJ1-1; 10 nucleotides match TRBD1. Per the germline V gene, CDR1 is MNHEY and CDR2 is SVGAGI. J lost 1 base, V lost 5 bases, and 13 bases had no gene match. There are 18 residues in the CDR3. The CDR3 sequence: CASSDWVTGGWENTEAFF. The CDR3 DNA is TGTGCCAGCAGTGATTGGGTGACAGGGGGCTGGGAGAACACTGAAGCTTTCTTT.

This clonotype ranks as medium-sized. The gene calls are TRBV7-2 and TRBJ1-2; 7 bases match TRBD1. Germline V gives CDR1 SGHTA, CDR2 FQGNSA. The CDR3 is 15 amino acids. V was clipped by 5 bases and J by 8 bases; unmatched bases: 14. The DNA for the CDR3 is TGTGCCAGCAGCCGCCGTGAGGGGGCAATTGGAGGCTACACCTTC. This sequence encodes CASSRREGAIGGYTF. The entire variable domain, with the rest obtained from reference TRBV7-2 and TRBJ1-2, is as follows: GAGVSQSPSNKVTEKGKDVELRCDPISGHTALYWYRQSLGQGLEFLIYFQGNSAPDKSGLPSDRFSAERTGGSVSTLTIQRTQQEDSAVYLCASSRREGAIGGYTFGSGTRLTVV.